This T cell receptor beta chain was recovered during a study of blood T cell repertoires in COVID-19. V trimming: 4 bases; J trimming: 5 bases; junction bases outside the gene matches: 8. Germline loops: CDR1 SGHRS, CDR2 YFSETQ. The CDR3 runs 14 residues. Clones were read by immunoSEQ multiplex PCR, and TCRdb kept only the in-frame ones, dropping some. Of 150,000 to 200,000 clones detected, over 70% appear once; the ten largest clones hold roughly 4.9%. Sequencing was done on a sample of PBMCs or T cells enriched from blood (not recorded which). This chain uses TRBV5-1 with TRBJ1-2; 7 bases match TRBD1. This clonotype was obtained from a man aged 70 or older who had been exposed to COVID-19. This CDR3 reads CASSLPGQIYGYTF. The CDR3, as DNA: TGCGCCAGCAGCCTACCGGGACAGATATATGGCTACACCTTC.